This T cell receptor (beta chain) came from a study of monozygotic twins with inflammatory bowel disease. Findings and limits, study-wide: Inverse Simpson values showed less TCRbeta diversity in IBD patients than in their healthy co-twins. In the analysis, different T cell subtypes could not be told apart.

TCRdb re-called the 5' RACE reads and gives one entry per CDR3 protein, without DNA. This listing includes 350,000 to 400,000 distinct CDR3 sequences. This CDR3 has 15 residues. As concerns this clonotype: Antigen: not known.

J is TRBJ2-7 and V is TRBV12-3 or TRBV12-4. This TCR came from a human donor with ulcerative colitis or Crohn's disease, or a healthy co-twin of an affected twin (not recorded which). Sequenced material: blood. The CDR3 sequence: CASSPRRLVSYEQYF.